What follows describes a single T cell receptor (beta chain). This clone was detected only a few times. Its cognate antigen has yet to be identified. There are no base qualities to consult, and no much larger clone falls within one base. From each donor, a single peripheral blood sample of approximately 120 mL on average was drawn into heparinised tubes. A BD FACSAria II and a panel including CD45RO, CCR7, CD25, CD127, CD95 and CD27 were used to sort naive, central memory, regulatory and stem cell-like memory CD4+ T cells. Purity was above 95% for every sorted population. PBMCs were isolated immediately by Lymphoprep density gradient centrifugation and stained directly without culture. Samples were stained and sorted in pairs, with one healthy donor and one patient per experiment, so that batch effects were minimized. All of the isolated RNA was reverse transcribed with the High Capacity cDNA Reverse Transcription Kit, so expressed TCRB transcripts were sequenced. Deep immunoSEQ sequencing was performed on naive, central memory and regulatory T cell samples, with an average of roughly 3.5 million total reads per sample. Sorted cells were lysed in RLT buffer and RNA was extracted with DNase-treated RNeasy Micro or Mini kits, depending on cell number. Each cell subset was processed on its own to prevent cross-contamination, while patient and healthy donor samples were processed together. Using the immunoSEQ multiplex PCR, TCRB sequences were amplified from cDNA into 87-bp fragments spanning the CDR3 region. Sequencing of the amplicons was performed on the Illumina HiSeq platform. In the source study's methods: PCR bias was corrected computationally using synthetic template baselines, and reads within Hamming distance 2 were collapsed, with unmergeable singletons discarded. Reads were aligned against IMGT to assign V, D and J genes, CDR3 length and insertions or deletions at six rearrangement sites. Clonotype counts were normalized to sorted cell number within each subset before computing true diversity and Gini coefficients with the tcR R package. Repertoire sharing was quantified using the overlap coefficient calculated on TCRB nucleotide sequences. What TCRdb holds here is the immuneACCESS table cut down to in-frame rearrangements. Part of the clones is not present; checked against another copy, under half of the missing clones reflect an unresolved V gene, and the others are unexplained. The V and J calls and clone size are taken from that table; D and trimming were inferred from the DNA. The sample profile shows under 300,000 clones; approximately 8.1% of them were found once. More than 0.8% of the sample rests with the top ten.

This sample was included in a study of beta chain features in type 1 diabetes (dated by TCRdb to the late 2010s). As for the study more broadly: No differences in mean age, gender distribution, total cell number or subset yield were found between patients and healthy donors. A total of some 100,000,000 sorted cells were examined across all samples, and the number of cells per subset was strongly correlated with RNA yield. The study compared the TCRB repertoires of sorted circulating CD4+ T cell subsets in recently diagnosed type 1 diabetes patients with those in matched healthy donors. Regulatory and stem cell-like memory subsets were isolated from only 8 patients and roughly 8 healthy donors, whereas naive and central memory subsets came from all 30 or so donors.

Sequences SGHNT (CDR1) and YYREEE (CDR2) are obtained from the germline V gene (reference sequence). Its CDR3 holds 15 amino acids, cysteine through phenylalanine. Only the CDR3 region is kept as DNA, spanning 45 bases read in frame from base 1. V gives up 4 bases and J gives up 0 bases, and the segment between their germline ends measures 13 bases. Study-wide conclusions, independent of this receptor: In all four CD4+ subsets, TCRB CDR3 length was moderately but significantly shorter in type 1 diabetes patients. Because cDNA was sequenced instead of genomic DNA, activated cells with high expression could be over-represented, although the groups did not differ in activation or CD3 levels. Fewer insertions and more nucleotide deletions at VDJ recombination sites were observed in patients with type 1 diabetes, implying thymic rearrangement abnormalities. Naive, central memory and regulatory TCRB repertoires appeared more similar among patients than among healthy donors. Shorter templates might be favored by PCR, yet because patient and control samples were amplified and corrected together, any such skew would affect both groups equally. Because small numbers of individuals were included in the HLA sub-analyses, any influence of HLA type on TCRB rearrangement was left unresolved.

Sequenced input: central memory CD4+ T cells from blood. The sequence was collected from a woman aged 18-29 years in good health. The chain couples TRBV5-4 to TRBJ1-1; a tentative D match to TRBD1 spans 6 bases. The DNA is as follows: TGTGCCAGCAGCCCCCAGGGGAACATGAACACTGAAGCTTTCTTT. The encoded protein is CASSPQGNMNTEAFF.